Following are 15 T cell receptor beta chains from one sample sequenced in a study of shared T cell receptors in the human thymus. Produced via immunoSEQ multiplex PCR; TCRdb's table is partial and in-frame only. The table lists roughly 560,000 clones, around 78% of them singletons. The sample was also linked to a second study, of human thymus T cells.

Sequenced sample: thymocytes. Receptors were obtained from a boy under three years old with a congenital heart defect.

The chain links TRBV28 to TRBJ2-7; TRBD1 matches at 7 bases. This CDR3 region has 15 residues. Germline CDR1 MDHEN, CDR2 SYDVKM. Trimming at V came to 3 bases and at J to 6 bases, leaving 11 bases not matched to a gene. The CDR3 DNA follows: TGTGCCAGCAGTTTGACAGGGTCAATAAGCGGCGAGCAGTACTTC. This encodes CASSLTGSISGEQYF.

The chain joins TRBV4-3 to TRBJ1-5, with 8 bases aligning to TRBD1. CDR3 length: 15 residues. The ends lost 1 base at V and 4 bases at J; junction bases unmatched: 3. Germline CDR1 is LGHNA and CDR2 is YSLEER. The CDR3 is CASSQVTGGNQPQHF. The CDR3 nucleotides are TGCGCCAGCAGCCAAGTAACAGGGGGTAATCAGCCCCAGCATTTT.

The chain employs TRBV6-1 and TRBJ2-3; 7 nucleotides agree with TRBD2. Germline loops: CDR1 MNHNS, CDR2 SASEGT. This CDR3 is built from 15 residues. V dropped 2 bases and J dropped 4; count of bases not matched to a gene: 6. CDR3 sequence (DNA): TGTGCCAGCAGTGAATCGGGACTACCCCCAGATACGCAGTATTTT. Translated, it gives CASSESGLPPDTQYF.

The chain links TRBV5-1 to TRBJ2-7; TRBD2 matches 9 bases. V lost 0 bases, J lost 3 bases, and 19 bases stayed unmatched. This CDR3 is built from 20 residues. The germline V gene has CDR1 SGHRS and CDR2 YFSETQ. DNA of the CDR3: TGCGCCAGCAGCTTGGCCGGGCAAGATAAGCTAGCGGGGACCCTCTACGAGCAGTACTTC. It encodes CASSLAGQDKLAGTLYEQYF.

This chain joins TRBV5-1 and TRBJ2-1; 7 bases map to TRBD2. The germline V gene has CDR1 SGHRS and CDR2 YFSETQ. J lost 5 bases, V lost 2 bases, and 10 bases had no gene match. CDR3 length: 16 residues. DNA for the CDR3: TGCGCCAGCAGCTTCATCATCCGACTAGCCGACAATGAGCAGTTCTTC. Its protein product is CASSFIIRLADNEQFF.

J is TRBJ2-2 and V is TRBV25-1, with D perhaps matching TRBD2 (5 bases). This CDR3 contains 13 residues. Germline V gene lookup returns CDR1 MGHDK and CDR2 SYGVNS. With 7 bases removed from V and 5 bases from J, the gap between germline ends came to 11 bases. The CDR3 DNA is TGTGCCAGCACCAGCTGGAGGACCGGGGAGCTGTTTTTT. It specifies CASTSWRTGELFF.

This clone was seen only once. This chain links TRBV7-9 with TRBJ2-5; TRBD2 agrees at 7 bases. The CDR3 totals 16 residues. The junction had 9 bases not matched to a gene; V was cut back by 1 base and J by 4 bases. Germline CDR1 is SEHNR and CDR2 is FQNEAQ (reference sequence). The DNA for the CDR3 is TGTGCCAGCAGCTTAGGGGGTGTGGCGGGGGTAGAGACCCAGTACTTC. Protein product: CASSLGGVAGVETQYF.

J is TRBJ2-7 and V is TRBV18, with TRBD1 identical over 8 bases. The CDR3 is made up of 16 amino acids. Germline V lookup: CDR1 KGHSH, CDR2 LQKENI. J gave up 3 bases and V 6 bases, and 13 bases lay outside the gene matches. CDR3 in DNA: TGTGCCAGCTCCCATCATGTCGGGGACAGGAACTACGAGCAGTACTTC. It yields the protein CASSHHVGDRNYEQYF.

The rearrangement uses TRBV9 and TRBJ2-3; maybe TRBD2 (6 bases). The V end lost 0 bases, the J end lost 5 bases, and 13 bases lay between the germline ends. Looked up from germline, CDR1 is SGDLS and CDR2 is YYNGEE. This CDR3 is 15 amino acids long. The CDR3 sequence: CASSVEGGMEDTQYF. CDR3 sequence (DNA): TGTGCCAGCAGCGTAGAAGGCGGGATGGAAGATACGCAGTATTTT.

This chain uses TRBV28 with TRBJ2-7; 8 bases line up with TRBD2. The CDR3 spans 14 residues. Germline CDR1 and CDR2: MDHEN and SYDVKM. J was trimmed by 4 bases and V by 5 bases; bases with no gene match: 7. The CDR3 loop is CASSLGLVPYEQYF. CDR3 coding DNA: TGTGCCAGCAGTCTGGGACTAGTGCCTTACGAGCAGTACTTC.

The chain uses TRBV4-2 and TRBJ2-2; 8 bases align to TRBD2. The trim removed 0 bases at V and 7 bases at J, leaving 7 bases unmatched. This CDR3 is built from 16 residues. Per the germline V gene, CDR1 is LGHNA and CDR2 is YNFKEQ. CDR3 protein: CASSQDRREDLGELFF. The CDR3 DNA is TGTGCCAGCAGCCAAGATAGGCGGGAGGATCTCGGGGAGCTGTTTTTT.

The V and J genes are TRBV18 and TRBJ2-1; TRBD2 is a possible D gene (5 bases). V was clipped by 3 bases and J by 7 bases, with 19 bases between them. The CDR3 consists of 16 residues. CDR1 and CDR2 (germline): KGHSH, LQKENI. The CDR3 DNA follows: TGTGCCAGCTCACCTCCCCCGTCTAGCAACCGGAATGAGCAGTTCTTC. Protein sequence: CASSPPPSSNRNEQFF.

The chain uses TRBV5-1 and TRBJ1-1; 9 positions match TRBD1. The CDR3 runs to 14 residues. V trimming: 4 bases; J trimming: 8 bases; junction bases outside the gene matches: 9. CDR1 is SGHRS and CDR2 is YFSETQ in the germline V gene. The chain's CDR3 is CASSGGTGTPEAFF. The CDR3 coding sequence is TGCGCCAGCAGCGGCGGGACAGGGACCCCCGAAGCTTTCTTT.

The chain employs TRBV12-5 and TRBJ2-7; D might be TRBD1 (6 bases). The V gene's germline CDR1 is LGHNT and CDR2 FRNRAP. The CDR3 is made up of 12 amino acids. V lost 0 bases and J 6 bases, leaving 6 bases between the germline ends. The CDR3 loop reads CASGLVQGEQYF. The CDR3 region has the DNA TGTGCTAGTGGTTTGGTACAGGGCGAGCAGTACTTC.

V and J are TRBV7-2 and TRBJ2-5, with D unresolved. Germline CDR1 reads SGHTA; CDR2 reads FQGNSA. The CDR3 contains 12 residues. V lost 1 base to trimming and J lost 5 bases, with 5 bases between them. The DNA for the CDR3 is TGTGCCAGCAGCTTAGTGAGCGAGACCCAGTACTTC. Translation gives CASSLVSETQYF.